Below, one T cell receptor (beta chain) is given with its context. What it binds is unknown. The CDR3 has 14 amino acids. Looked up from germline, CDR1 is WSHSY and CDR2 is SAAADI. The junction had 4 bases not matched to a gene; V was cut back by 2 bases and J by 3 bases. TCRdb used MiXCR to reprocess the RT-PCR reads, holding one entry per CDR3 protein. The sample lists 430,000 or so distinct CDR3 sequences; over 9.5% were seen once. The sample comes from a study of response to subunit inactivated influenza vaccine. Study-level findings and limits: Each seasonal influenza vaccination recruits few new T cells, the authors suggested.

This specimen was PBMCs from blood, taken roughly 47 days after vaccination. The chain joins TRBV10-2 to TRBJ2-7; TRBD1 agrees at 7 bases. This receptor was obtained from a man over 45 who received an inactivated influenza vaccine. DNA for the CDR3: TGCGCCAGCAGTGAGGGGACAGTCCTCTACGAGCAGTACTTC. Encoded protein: CASSEGTVLYEQYF.